This is a list of T cell receptor beta chains from one sample in a study of blood T cell repertoires in COVID-19. Profiling relied on immunoSEQ multiplex PCR, and the TCRdb table lists in-frame clones only, not all of them. The sample contains more than 110,000 clones, nearly 80% of which appear only once. The specimen was PBMCs or T cells enriched from blood (not recorded which). The receptor source for this set is a woman aged 45-65 years who had recovered from COVID-19. Both conserved end residues are part of each CDR3. D genes are given only for firm matches. Rows may omit the clone size; those that give it use once, few, many or a size class.

D gene: -; clone size: -; V gene: TRBV6-5; J gene: TRBJ2-2; CDR3 DNA: TGTGCCAGCAGGAGGCAGGGGAAAGCCGGGGAGCTGTTTTTT; CDR3 protein: CASRRQGKAGELFF
D gene: -; clone size: -; V gene: TRBV6-5; J gene: TRBJ2-7; CDR3 DNA: TGTGCCTCCTGCCGGGAGTTCAAATGCTACGAGCAGTACTTC; CDR3 protein: CASCREFKCYEQYF
D gene: -; clone size: -; V gene: TRBV11-2; J gene: TRBJ1-1; CDR3 DNA: TGTGCCAGCAGCTCGTTCTTGAACACTGAAGCTTTCTTT; CDR3 protein: CASSSFLNTEAFF
D gene: TRBD1; clone size: -; V gene: TRBV11-2; J gene: TRBJ2-6; CDR3 DNA: TGTGCCAGCAGCCCCCGGCGACAGGGGACATTTGGGGCCAACGTCCTGACTTTC; CDR3 protein: CASSPRRQGTFGANVLTF
D gene: -; clone size: -; V gene: TRBV11-3; J gene: TRBJ1-4; CDR3 DNA: TGTGCCAGCAGCCGTCCGGATGAAAAACTGTTTTTT; CDR3 protein: CASSRPDEKLFF
D gene: -; clone size: many; V gene: TRBV7-9; J gene: TRBJ2-1; CDR3 DNA: TGTGCCAGCAGCTTTGACAGGAGCTACAATGAGCAGTTCTTC; CDR3 protein: CASSFDRSYNEQFF
D gene: TRBD2; clone size: once; V gene: TRBV29-1; J gene: TRBJ2-1; CDR3 DNA: TGCAGCGTCGTACTAGCGGGAGCGATCCATGAGCAGTTCTTC; CDR3 protein: CSVVLAGAIHEQFF
D gene: -; clone size: -; V gene: TRBV28; J gene: TRBJ2-7; CDR3 DNA: TGTGCCACCGACGCGTCGGCAGGGACCTACGAGCAGTACTTC; CDR3 protein: CATDASAGTYEQYF
D gene: TRBD2; clone size: once; V gene: TRBV7-9; J gene: TRBJ2-4; CDR3 DNA: TGTGCCAGCAGCTTAGCGCTGGGCGGGGGAGCCAAAAACATTCAGTACTTC; CDR3 protein: CASSLALGGGAKNIQYF
D gene: TRBD1; clone size: few; V gene: TRBV5-8; J gene: TRBJ1-6; CDR3 DNA: TGTGCCAGCAGCTTGGCAGCAGGGGGCTTTTATTCACCCCTCCACTTT; CDR3 protein: CASSLAAGGFYSPLHF
D gene: -; clone size: -; V gene: TRBV2; J gene: TRBJ1-2; CDR3 DNA: TGTGCCAGCAGTATAGGGGGGGTTAACTATGGCTACACCTTC; CDR3 protein: CASSIGGVNYGYTF
D gene: TRBD2; clone size: -; V gene: TRBV5-1; J gene: TRBJ2-4; CDR3 DNA: TGCGCCAGCAGCTCCGTAAGGGGGACTAGTCTTTCTAGAAACATTCAGTACTTC; CDR3 protein: CASSSVRGTSLSRNIQYF
D gene: -; clone size: -; V gene: TRBV6-2/TRBV6-3; J gene: TRBJ1-3; CDR3 DNA: TGTGCCAGCAGTTTCCCGCGGACAGTTGGAAACACCATATATTTT; CDR3 protein: CASSFPRTVGNTIYF
D gene: -; clone size: -; V gene: TRBV7-9; J gene: TRBJ1-1; CDR3 DNA: TGTGCCAGCAGCGAAAGTAACGAGGAAGCTTTCTTT; CDR3 protein: CASSESNEEAFF
D gene: -; clone size: -; V gene: TRBV28; J gene: TRBJ2-7; CDR3 DNA: TGTGCCAGCACCGACAGCTCCTACGAGCAGTACTTC; CDR3 protein: CASTDSSYEQYF
D gene: -; clone size: -; V gene: TRBV9; J gene: TRBJ1-2; CDR3 DNA: TGTGCCAGCAGCGTAGGCGACTATGGCTACACCTTC; CDR3 protein: CASSVGDYGYTF
D gene: -; clone size: once; V gene: TRBV23-1; J gene: TRBJ1-6; CDR3 DNA: TGCGCCAGCAGCCAGCGACTCGGCTATAATTCACCCCTCCACTTT; CDR3 protein: CASSQRLGYNSPLHF
D gene: -; clone size: -; V gene: TRBV10-1; J gene: TRBJ2-2; CDR3 DNA: TGCGCCAGCAGTGAGTCGCGTCTAGGAAACACCGGGGAGCTGTTTTTT; CDR3 protein: CASSESRLGNTGELFF
D gene: -; clone size: few; V gene: TRBV6-2/TRBV6-3; J gene: TRBJ1-1; CDR3 DNA: TGTGCCAGCAGCCCCGAGAAACTTGAAGCTTTCTTT; CDR3 protein: CASSPEKLEAFF
D gene: -; clone size: -; V gene: TRBV19; J gene: TRBJ2-7; CDR3 DNA: TGTGCCAGTAGAACCGAAGACTATTCCTCCTACGAGCAGTACTTC; CDR3 protein: CASRTEDYSSYEQYF
D gene: -; clone size: -; V gene: TRBV18; J gene: TRBJ1-2; CDR3 DNA: TGTGCCAGCTCACCTGGGGAGTCAGCCGGCTATGGCTACACCTTC; CDR3 protein: CASSPGESAGYGYTF
D gene: -; clone size: -; V gene: TRBV4-2; J gene: TRBJ1-6; CDR3 DNA: TGTGCCAGCAGCCAAGGAGACACCGATTCACCCCTCCACTTT; CDR3 protein: CASSQGDTDSPLHF
D gene: TRBD1; clone size: -; V gene: TRBV6-5; J gene: TRBJ1-2; CDR3 DNA: TGTGCCAGCAGTCGACAGGGGCTGGGCTACACCTTC; CDR3 protein: CASSRQGLGYTF
D gene: -; clone size: -; V gene: TRBV2; J gene: TRBJ1-3; CDR3 DNA: TGTGCCAGAAGACTGAGCTCTGGAAACACCATATATTTT; CDR3 protein: CARRLSSGNTIYF
D gene: TRBD1; clone size: -; V gene: TRBV7-6; J gene: TRBJ1-1; CDR3 DNA: TGTGCCAGCAGCCATATATACAGGGGGCAGAACACTGAAGCTTTCTTT; CDR3 protein: CASSHIYRGQNTEAFF
D gene: -; clone size: -; V gene: TRBV9; J gene: TRBJ2-7; CDR3 DNA: TGTGCCAGCAGCCCCTCTTCGGCCGGGGAGCAGTACTTC; CDR3 protein: CASSPSSAGEQYF
D gene: -; clone size: -; V gene: TRBV5-6; J gene: TRBJ2-7; CDR3 DNA: TGTGCTACTTCCCGCTTCTACGAGCAGTACTTC; CDR3 protein: CATSRFYEQYF
D gene: -; clone size: -; V gene: TRBV19; J gene: TRBJ1-6; CDR3 DNA: TGTGCCAGTAGTAATCAGTTAACTAATTCACCCCTCCACTTT; CDR3 protein: CASSNQLTNSPLHF
D gene: TRBD1; clone size: -; V gene: TRBV19; J gene: TRBJ1-5; CDR3 DNA: TGTGCCAGTGGATACAACACAGGGGGTAGGGGCAATCAGCCCCAGCATTTT; CDR3 protein: CASGYNTGGRGNQPQHF
D gene: -; clone size: -; V gene: TRBV5-1; J gene: TRBJ1-3; CDR3 DNA: TGCGCCAGCAGTCCGACAGTTTTCTCTGGAAACACCATATATTTT; CDR3 protein: CASSPTVFSGNTIYF
D gene: -; clone size: -; V gene: TRBV3-1/TRBV3-2; J gene: TRBJ1-5; CDR3 DNA: TGTGCCAGCAGCCAAGCGCCGGGAGGCAATCAGCCCCAGCATTTT; CDR3 protein: CASSQAPGGNQPQHF
D gene: -; clone size: -; V gene: TRBV28; J gene: TRBJ2-1; CDR3 DNA: TGTGCCAGCACCTCCAGGCCGCCCATGAGTTCGCAGTTCTTC; CDR3 protein: CASTSRPPMSSQFF
D gene: TRBD1; clone size: -; V gene: TRBV5-4; J gene: TRBJ1-2; CDR3 DNA: TGTGCCAGCAGCCTACAGGGGCTGAACTATGGCTACACCTTC; CDR3 protein: CASSLQGLNYGYTF
D gene: TRBD1; clone size: once; V gene: TRBV5-6; J gene: TRBJ2-7; CDR3 DNA: TGTGCCAGCAGCAGCCGCAGGGGGTCCTACGAGCAGTACTTC; CDR3 protein: CASSSRRGSYEQYF
D gene: TRBD1; clone size: -; V gene: TRBV28; J gene: TRBJ1-5; CDR3 DNA: TGTGCCAGCAGTTTAGTGACAGGGGGCAATCAGCCCCAGCATTTT; CDR3 protein: CASSLVTGGNQPQHF
D gene: -; clone size: -; V gene: TRBV11-1; J gene: TRBJ1-2; CDR3 DNA: TGTGCCAGCAGCCATTCGGACTTTCGGACCCGCGGCTACACCTTC; CDR3 protein: CASSHSDFRTRGYTF
D gene: TRBD2; clone size: -; V gene: TRBV5-4; J gene: TRBJ2-5; CDR3 DNA: TGTGCCAGCAGTTTTAGCGGGGGTCTTCAAGAGACCCAGTACTTC; CDR3 protein: CASSFSGGLQETQYF
D gene: TRBD1; clone size: -; V gene: TRBV19; J gene: TRBJ2-4; CDR3 DNA: TGTGCCAGTAGTATAGTCGATCAGGGGGACATTCAGTACTTC; CDR3 protein: CASSIVDQGDIQYF
D gene: TRBD2; clone size: -; V gene: TRBV20-1; J gene: TRBJ2-1; CDR3 DNA: TGCAGTGCTAGTGCGGGGGGGATCGGGTATGAGCAGTTCTTC; CDR3 protein: CSASAGGIGYEQFF
D gene: -; clone size: -; V gene: TRBV14; J gene: TRBJ1-1; CDR3 DNA: TGTGCCAGCAGCCAAGATTCCAGGGCTTATGAAGCTTTCTTT; CDR3 protein: CASSQDSRAYEAFF
D gene: -; clone size: -; V gene: TRBV7-2; J gene: TRBJ1-5; CDR3 DNA: TGTGCCAGCAACCTGGGGGACAATGATCAGCCCCAGCATTTT; CDR3 protein: CASNLGDNDQPQHF
D gene: -; clone size: -; V gene: TRBV6-1; J gene: TRBJ1-2; CDR3 DNA: TGTGCCAGCAGTGATTATTACAGCCTTAACTATGGCTACACCTTC; CDR3 protein: CASSDYYSLNYGYTF
D gene: -; clone size: -; V gene: TRBV6-5; J gene: TRBJ2-2; CDR3 DNA: TGTGCCAGCATCTACCGCGCGACCGGGGAGCTGTTTTTT; CDR3 protein: CASIYRATGELFF
D gene: TRBD1; clone size: once; V gene: TRBV28; J gene: TRBJ1-5; CDR3 DNA: TGTGCCAGCACCCAGGGGGCGCGTCGCAATCAGCCCCAGCATTTT; CDR3 protein: CASTQGARRNQPQHF
D gene: TRBD1; clone size: -; V gene: TRBV19; J gene: TRBJ2-2; CDR3 DNA: TGTGCCAGCCGTGGGACAGGAAACACCGGGGAGCTGTTTTTT; CDR3 protein: CASRGTGNTGELFF
D gene: -; clone size: -; V gene: TRBV2; J gene: TRBJ1-5; CDR3 DNA: TGTGCCAGCACCAGTCGGGGAAACAATCAGCCCCAGCATTTT; CDR3 protein: CASTSRGNNQPQHF
D gene: TRBD1; clone size: -; V gene: TRBV3-1/TRBV3-2; J gene: TRBJ1-6; CDR3 DNA: TGTGCCAGCAGCGTTGACAGGGCCTATAATTCACCCCTCCACTTT; CDR3 protein: CASSVDRAYNSPLHF
D gene: -; clone size: -; V gene: TRBV27; J gene: TRBJ1-1; CDR3 DNA: TGTGCCAGCAGTGAACCAGGCTTGAACACTGAAGCTTTCTTT; CDR3 protein: CASSEPGLNTEAFF
D gene: -; clone size: -; V gene: TRBV2; J gene: TRBJ1-5; CDR3 DNA: TGTGCCAGCAGTGGGGGGCGCAATCAGCCCCAGCATTTT; CDR3 protein: CASSGGRNQPQHF
D gene: TRBD1; clone size: -; V gene: TRBV7-9; J gene: TRBJ1-2; CDR3 DNA: TGTGCCAGCAGCCGGACAGGGGCAAGCGGTGGCTACACCTTC; CDR3 protein: CASSRTGASGGYTF
D gene: TRBD2; clone size: -; V gene: TRBV2; J gene: TRBJ2-1; CDR3 DNA: TGTGCCAGGTCGTGGGGGGGAAAGGAGCAGTTCTTC; CDR3 protein: CARSWGGKEQFF
D gene: -; clone size: -; V gene: TRBV13; J gene: TRBJ2-1; CDR3 DNA: TGTGCCAGCAGCTTGCCAGACTCCTACAATGAGCAGTTCTTC; CDR3 protein: CASSLPDSYNEQFF
D gene: -; clone size: -; V gene: TRBV10-3; J gene: TRBJ1-4; CDR3 DNA: TGTGCCATCAGTTTGGCTGATAATGAAAAACTGTTTTTT; CDR3 protein: CAISLADNEKLFF
D gene: -; clone size: -; V gene: TRBV4-1; J gene: TRBJ1-5; CDR3 DNA: TGCGCCAGCAGCCAAGAGAAGTCCAGGGAGGGCAATCAGCCCCAGCATTTT; CDR3 protein: CASSQEKSREGNQPQHF
D gene: TRBD1; clone size: -; V gene: TRBV11-2; J gene: TRBJ2-5; CDR3 DNA: TGTGCCAGCAGCTCGCGGCGGGACAGGGTCTTAGCCCAGTACTTC; CDR3 protein: CASSSRRDRVLAQYF
D gene: TRBD1; clone size: -; V gene: TRBV28; J gene: TRBJ2-5; CDR3 DNA: TGTGCCAGCAGGAAAGAGGGGGCTGGGGAGACCCAGTACTTC; CDR3 protein: CASRKEGAGETQYF
D gene: -; clone size: -; V gene: TRBV30; J gene: TRBJ1-3; CDR3 DNA: TGTGCCTGGACAAGACAACCTGGAAACACCATATATTTT; CDR3 protein: CAWTRQPGNTIYF
D gene: TRBD1; clone size: -; V gene: TRBV5-1; J gene: TRBJ1-3; CDR3 DNA: TGCGCCAGCAGCTTGGGACAGGGGGCGAGTGGAAACACCATATATTTT; CDR3 protein: CASSLGQGASGNTIYF
D gene: TRBD1; clone size: -; V gene: TRBV2; J gene: TRBJ1-5; CDR3 DNA: TGTGCCAGTAACTCCCAGGGGGTCGGCAGTCAGCCCCAGCATTTT; CDR3 protein: CASNSQGVGSQPQHF